The 5 T cell receptor beta chains given below trace back to one sample, sequenced in a study of T cell responses to AZD1222 COVID-19 vaccine (dated by TCRdb to the early 2020s). The intended sense of this specimen's time point label: baseline before first vaccination. The protocol used for the library was the immunoSEQ multiplex PCR assay. The table comes from immuneACCESS by way of TCRdb, which keeps in-frame sequences with V and J called. Part of the clones is missing from these tables; in studies checked, under half for an unresolved V gene and the rest for unknown reasons. This sample has about 100,000 clones in its table, and 93% of those were observed once. The ten most abundant clones make up around 5% of the sample. The specimen was peripheral blood, collected on day 0 of AZD1222 vaccination. Every receptor here comes from an adult in good health.

The rearrangement links TRBV5-6 to TRBJ2-7; D is possibly TRBD2 (5 bases). V was cut by 4 bases and J by 0 bases, with 17 bases left in between. Germline lookup yields CDR1 SGHDT and CDR2 YYEEEE. This CDR3 spans 16 amino acids. The CDR3: CASSPASTTISYEQYF. The DNA for the CDR3 is TGTGCCAGCAGCCCCGCCTCGACTACTATCTCCTACGAGCAGTACTTC.

V gene TRBV7-9 combines with J gene TRBJ1-1, with D possibly TRBD1 on 6 matching bases. Trimming removed 5 bases at V and 5 bases at J, with 15 bases between. CDR3 length: 14 amino acids. Germline assignment: CDR1 SEHNR and CDR2 FQNEAQ (reference sequence). CDR3 protein: CASSPGQYSTEAFF. The CDR3 nucleotides are TGTGCCAGCAGCCCTGGACAGTACTCGACTGAAGCTTTCTTT.

V gene TRBV10-1 combines with J gene TRBJ2-5, with 11 bases that match TRBD2. V was pared by 2 bases and J by 5 bases, with 13 bases of the junction left unmatched. The CDR3 spans 18 residues. Germline CDR1 is WNHNN and CDR2 is SYGVQD (reference sequence). The CDR3 DNA sequence: TGCGCCAGCAGTGAGAAGGCCCAGCTAGCGGGAGGATTGGAGACCCAGTACTTC. Its translation is CASSEKAQLAGGLETQYF.

This chain joins TRBV2 and TRBJ2-3; D gene uncertain. Per germline, CDR1 SNHLY and CDR2 FYNNEI. V dropped 3 bases and J dropped 5 bases, with 6 bases sitting between them. This CDR3 has 12 amino acids. CDR3 residues: CASSESRDTQYF. DNA of the CDR3: TGTGCCAGCAGTGAGAGTAGAGATACGCAGTATTTT.

By share of the sample, this clone is medium-sized (0.01 to 0.1%). The chain combines TRBV3-1 (or the pseudogene TRBV3-2) with TRBJ2-7; no clear D. CDR3 length equals 14 residues. Looked up from germline, CDR1 is LGHDT and CDR2 is YNNKEL (reference sequence). V lost 4 bases and J lost 0, with 10 bases in between. CDR3 amino acids: CASSRSQNSYEQYF. As DNA, the CDR3 is TGTGCCAGCAGCCGAAGTCAGAACTCCTACGAGCAGTACTTC.